This TCR beta chain appears in the sequencing data of a study of shared clonotypes between healthy human individuals. Trimming cost V 2 bases and J 5 bases; bases outside gene matches: 4. Germline V lookup: CDR1 MGHRA, CDR2 YSYEKL. The CDR3 totals 15 residues. Only in-frame clones appear in the TCRdb table, and some are missing; sequencing was by immunoSEQ multiplex PCR. The sample has around 1,000,000 clones, 77% seen once. This clone was recorded once. V and J are TRBV4-1 and TRBJ1-5; TRBD1 matches 9 bases. The sequence was collected from a man between 18 and 35 years old in good health. Some clones in this sample may be carry-over from other donors' samples. The specimen was memory CD4+ T cells from PBMCs. Sample subset: CD45RA-negative fraction. Here the CDR3 reads CASSQYRDRDQPQHF. The CDR3 coding sequence is TGCGCCAGCAGCCAATACCGGGACAGGGATCAGCCCCAGCATTTT.